The 12 T cell receptor beta chains in this list originate from one sample, sequenced in a study of blood T cells in healthy people across ages (dated by TCRdb to the mid-2010s). The library was produced with 5' RACE. Sequenced using an Illumina HiSeq 2500. A second PCR of about 6 to 12 cycles was run with a J-beta primer mix and a sample-barcoded 5' primer. TCRdb cleaned the public reads at Q25 with fastp, built clones with MiXCR and kept in-frame beta chains. For every CDR3 protein sequence, its rows merge into one entry that carries the most common genes and DNA. For this sample there are 950,000 to 1,200,000 distinct CDR3 sequences; more than 30% appear just once. About an eighth of the sample is in the top ten clones. The sample comprised blood. The receptor set was obtained from a man younger than 30 in good health.

The rearrangement joins TRBV12-3 or TRBV12-4 to TRBJ2-3, with 11 bases aligning to TRBD2. The V segment lost 6 bases and the J segment 4 bases; nucleotides outside the gene matches: 6. There are 15 residues in the CDR3. CDR3 DNA sequence: TGTGCCAGCAGCCGTAGCGGGGGGGCCCCAGATACGCAGTATTTT. As protein: CASSRSGGAPDTQYF.

This chain joins TRBV6-5 and TRBJ1-2; 8 bases agree with TRBD1. The CDR3 has 15 residues. Germline V gene lookup returns CDR1 MNHEY and CDR2 SVGAGI. V was clipped by 5 bases and J by 4 bases; unmatched bases: 9. This CDR3 is CASSTRQGSTYGYTF. CDR3 nucleotide sequence: TGTGCCAGCAGTACTCGACAGGGGTCGACCTATGGCTACACCTTC.

This clonotype has more than one count but fewer than ten. The chain employs TRBV4-2 and TRBJ1-5, with D possibly matching TRBD1 (5 bases). From germline, CDR1 is LGHNA and CDR2 YNFKEQ. The CDR3 runs to 15 residues. V lost 4 bases to trimming and J lost 2 bases, with 12 bases between them. The CDR3 nucleotides read TGTGCCAGCAGCCCCTTGGGGGGGGGCAATCAGCCCCAGCATTTT. Encoded protein: CASSPLGGGNQPQHF.

CDR3 in amino acids: CASSFWGAAQYF. CDR3 sequence (DNA): TGTGCCAGCAGCTTCTGGGGGGCGGCGCAGTATTTT. This chain connects TRBV7-8 to TRBJ2-3, with D perhaps given as TRBD1 or TRBD2 (6 bases each). The CDR3 spans 12 residues. Germline CDR1 SGHVS, CDR2 FQNEAQ. V lost 3 bases and J lost 10, with 11 bases in between.

This clonotype turned up a few times. The rearrangement uses TRBV6-5 and TRBJ2-7; D is uncertain. The V and J ends lost 11 bases and 2 bases respectively, with 10 bases between them. The CDR3 spans 11 residues. CDR1 is MNHEY and CDR2 is SVGAGI in the germline V gene. The DNA of the CDR3 is TGTGCCGCCGGAACCGCCTACGAGCAGTACTTC. This translates into CAAGTAYEQYF.

The V and J genes are TRBV28 and TRBJ1-1, with no clear D. Germline CDR1 and CDR2: MDHEN and SYDVKM. V was cut by 3 bases and J by 5 bases, with 10 bases left in between. The CDR3 is 13 amino acids. CDR3 amino acids: CASSFSAGTEAFF. Here the CDR3 DNA reads TGTGCCAGCAGTTTTTCTGCGGGGACTGAAGCTTTCTTT.

This clonotype was seen a handful of times. This chain joins TRBV6-2 or TRBV6-3 and TRBJ2-6; 9 bases are a match to TRBD1. V gave up 5 bases and J gave up 2 bases; unmatched junction bases: 4. There are 16 residues in the CDR3. Germline V gene data show CDR1 as MNHEY and CDR2 as SVGEGT. As DNA, the CDR3 is TGTGCCAGCAGTCGGGACAGGGAAGCTGGGGCCAACGTCCTGACTTTC. Translation: CASSRDREAGANVLTF.

V and J are TRBV7-2 and TRBJ1-2; tentative D call: TRBD1 (5 bases). The CDR3 totals 13 residues. The V and J ends lost 2 bases and 6 bases respectively, with 10 bases between them. In germline, CDR1 is SGHTA, CDR2 FQGNSA. The CDR3 DNA reads as TGTGCCAGCAGCTTACACAGGTCGGATGGCTACACCTTC. Encoded protein: CASSLHRSDGYTF.

This clonotype was seen a handful of times. V usage is TRBV21-1 and J usage is TRBJ2-5; the table assigns TRBD2, which was not confirmed against the DNA. TRBV21-1 is shown as a pseudogene. This CDR3 comprises 15 residues. The CDR3 protein is CASSIGLAAQETQYF. The CDR3 DNA reads as TGTGCCAGCAGCATCGGACTAGCGGCACAAGAGACCCAGTACTTC.

This chain connects TRBV7-6 to TRBJ1-2, with D possibly TRBD1 on 6 matching bases. Germline CDR1 reads SGHVS; CDR2 reads FNYEAQ. This CDR3 has 14 residues. V shed 5 bases and J shed 6 bases, with 16 bases lying between them. This CDR3 reads CASSPGQPLHGYTF. As DNA, the CDR3 is TGTGCCAGCAGCCCAGGACAGCCGCTTCATGGCTACACCTTC.

This chain uses TRBV5-1 with TRBJ2-1; D ambiguous. Germline CDR1 SGHRS, CDR2 YFSETQ. Trimming took 0 bases from V and 0 from J, leaving 10 bases between them. There are 16 residues in the CDR3. The CDR3 nucleotides read TGCGCCAGCAGCTTGGGAGAGGAAAGCTCCTACAATGAGCAGTTCTTC. Protein product: CASSLGEESSYNEQFF. Supplemented by reference TRBV5-1 and TRBJ2-1, the full variable domain reads KAGVTQTPRYLIKTRGQQVTLSCSPISGHRSVSWYQQTPGQGLQFLFEYFSETQRNKGNFPGRFSGRQFSNSRSEMNVSTLELGDSALYLCASSLGEESSYNEQFFGPGTRLTVL.

This chain links TRBV10-3 with TRBJ2-1; D ambiguous. Germline CDR1 reads ENHRY; CDR2 reads SYGVKD. The CDR3 is 14 residues long. V lost 6 bases to trimming and J lost 0 bases, with 9 bases between them. CDR3: CAISGRSSYNEQFF. For the CDR3, the DNA is TGTGCCATCAGCGGACGCAGCTCCTACAATGAGCAGTTCTTC.